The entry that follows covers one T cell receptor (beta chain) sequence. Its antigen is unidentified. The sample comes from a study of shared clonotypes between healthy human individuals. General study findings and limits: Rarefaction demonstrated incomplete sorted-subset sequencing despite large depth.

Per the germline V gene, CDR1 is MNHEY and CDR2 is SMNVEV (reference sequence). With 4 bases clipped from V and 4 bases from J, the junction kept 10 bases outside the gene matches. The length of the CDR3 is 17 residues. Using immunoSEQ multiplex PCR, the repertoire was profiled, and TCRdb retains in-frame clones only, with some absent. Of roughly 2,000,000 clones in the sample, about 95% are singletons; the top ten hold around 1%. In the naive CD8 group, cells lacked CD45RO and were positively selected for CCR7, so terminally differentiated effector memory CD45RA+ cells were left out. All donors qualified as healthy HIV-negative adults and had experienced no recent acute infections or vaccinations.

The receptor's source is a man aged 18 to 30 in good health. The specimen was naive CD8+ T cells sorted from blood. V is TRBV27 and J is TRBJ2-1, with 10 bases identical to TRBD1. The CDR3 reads CASSSLTTGGVYNEQFF. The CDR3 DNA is TGTGCCAGCAGTTCGCTCACGACAGGGGGCGTTTACAATGAGCAGTTCTTC.